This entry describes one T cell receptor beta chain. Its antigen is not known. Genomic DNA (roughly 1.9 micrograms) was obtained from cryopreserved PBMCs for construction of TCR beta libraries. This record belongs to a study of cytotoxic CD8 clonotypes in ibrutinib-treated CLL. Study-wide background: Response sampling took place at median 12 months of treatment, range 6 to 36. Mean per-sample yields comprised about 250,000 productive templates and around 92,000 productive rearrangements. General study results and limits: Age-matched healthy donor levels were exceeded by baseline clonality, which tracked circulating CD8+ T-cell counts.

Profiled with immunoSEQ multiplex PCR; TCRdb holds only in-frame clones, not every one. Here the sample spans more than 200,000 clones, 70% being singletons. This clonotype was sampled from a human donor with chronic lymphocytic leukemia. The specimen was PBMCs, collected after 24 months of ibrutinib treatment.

The chain's CDR3 is CASSYSVSGAYEQYF. The CDR3 DNA reads TGTGCCAGCAGTTACTCAGTTAGCGGGGCCTACGAGCAGTACTTC. The chain recombines TRBV6-5 with TRBJ2-7; TRBD2 matches 8 bases. CDR3 length: 15 residues. V gave up 0 bases and J gave up 2 bases; unmatched junction bases: 3. CDR1 is MNHEY and CDR2 is SVGAGI in the germline V gene.